This section outlines one TCR beta chain sequence together with its context. Its antigen remains unidentified. Germline V gene sequence: CDR1 SGHVS, CDR2 FNYEAQ. The CDR3 is 17 amino acids. This sample is drawn from a study of CXCR3-negative and CXCR3-positive naive CD8 T cells. The study, taken as a whole, reports: The study found comparably high diversity in both naive subsets and much lower diversity in memory CD8+ cells.

The authors made the TRB cDNA libraries by 5' RACE using UMI labels. For each CDR3 protein, TCRdb gives one entry from its re-call of the 5' RACE reads, without DNA. There are some 130,000 distinct CDR3 sequences in the sample, with approximately 0.5% held by the top ten. Naive CD8+ T cells displayed a CD45RO-CCR7+CD27+CD95- phenotype. The TCR originated in a human donor in good health. Some clones in this sample may be carry-over from other donors' samples. The sequencing input was naive CXCR3- CD8+ T cells from blood. Stated subset: CD45RO-CCR7+CD27+CD95- naive CD8+ T cells lacking CXCR3 (TNR3-). This chain links TRBV7-6 with TRBJ2-5; with no DNA, the TCRdb D assignment of TRBD1 cannot be verified. The chain's CDR3 is CASSVDIPAAPQETQYF.